This passage covers 24 T cell receptor beta chains from one sample sequenced in a study of blood T cell repertoires in COVID-19. Sequenced by immunoSEQ multiplex PCR; TCRdb stores in-frame clones only, minus some. Among 190,000 or so clones listed, around 95% were seen once. The specimen sequenced was peripheral blood. The receptors shown here come from a young man with COVID-19, enrolled during active disease.

The V call is TRBV5-1, the J call TRBJ1-3; weak D call: TRBD1 (6 bases). CDR3 length: 15 amino acids. Germline V lookup: CDR1 SGHRS, CDR2 YFSETQ. Deletions cut 2 bases from V and 0 bases from J, with 9 bases between. This chain's CDR3 is CASSFDRNSGNTIYF. The DNA of the CDR3 is TGCGCCAGCAGCTTCGACAGGAACTCTGGAAACACCATATATTTT. The full variable domain, in which reference TRBV5-1 and TRBJ1-3 provide the parts outside the CDR3, is KAGVTQTPRYLIKTRGQQVTLSCSPISGHRSVSWYQQTPGQGLQFLFEYFSETQRNKGNFPGRFSGRQFSNSRSEMNVSTLELGDSALYLCASSFDRNSGNTIYFGEGSWLTVV.

The chain links TRBV5-1 to TRBJ2-5, with 11 bases identical to TRBD2. After removal of 4 bases from V and 2 bases from J, the junction contained 4 bases not matched to a gene. This CDR3 is built from 15 residues. CDR1 and CDR2 from the germline V gene are SGHRS and YFSETQ. The CDR3 loop reads CASSRLAGRQETQYF. DNA for the CDR3: TGCGCCAGCAGCCGACTAGCGGGGAGGCAAGAGACCCAGTACTTC. Based on the CDR3 plus reference TRBV5-1 and TRBJ2-5, the full variable domain is KAGVTQTPRYLIKTRGQQVTLSCSPISGHRSVSWYQQTPGQGLQFLFEYFSETQRNKGNFPGRFSGRQFSNSRSEMNVSTLELGDSALYLCASSRLAGRQETQYFGPGTRLLVL.

A single count supports this clone. The chain is built from TRBV5-5 and TRBJ1-6, with D uncertain. The CDR3 runs to 13 residues. Trimming cost V 3 bases and J 5 bases, with 6 bases left between them. CDR1 is SGHKS, CDR2 YYEKEE, per germline (reference sequence). The CDR3, as DNA: TGTGCCAGCAGCTACGACAATAATTCACCCCTCCACTTT. Its protein is CASSYDNNSPLHF.

This clone was seen once. This chain's CDR3 is CASSQGHGNTEAFF. CDR3 coding DNA: TGTGCCAGCAGCCAAGGTCACGGGAACACTGAAGCTTTCTTT. V gene TRBV3-1 (or the pseudogene TRBV3-2) combines with J gene TRBJ1-1; D uncertain. Germline V gene data show CDR1 as LGHDT and CDR2 as YNNKEL (reference sequence). CDR3 size: 14 residues. V was trimmed by 1 base and J by 1 base, leaving 7 bases between them.

The V and J genes are TRBV5-5 and TRBJ1-5; D call uncertain. Trimming cost V 3 bases and J 6 bases, with 13 bases left between them. This CDR3 is 14 amino acids long. Germline V gives CDR1 SGHKS, CDR2 YYEKEE (reference sequence). The CDR3 sequence is CASSYRPEGQPQHF. CDR3 sequence (DNA): TGTGCCAGCAGCTACCGTCCGGAGGGTCAGCCCCAGCATTTT.

The chain carries TRBV4-1 and TRBJ1-4; D call uncertain. The V end was cut by 4 bases, the J end by 5 bases, with 17 bases between. The CDR3 sequence is 16 residues long. Germline V gene lookup returns CDR1 MGHRA and CDR2 YSYEKL. The CDR3 loop reads CASSPLPTLNNEKLFF. The DNA of the CDR3 is TGCGCCAGCAGCCCCCTGCCGACATTGAACAATGAAAAACTGTTTTTT.

The gene calls are TRBV5-1 and TRBJ1-6, with a tentative D call TRBD1 (5 bases). The CDR3 extends over 14 amino acids. V was cut by 2 bases and J by 7 bases, with 10 bases left in between. The germline gives CDR1 SGHRS, CDR2 YFSETQ. The CDR3 DNA sequence: TGCGCCAGCAGCTTCACTCGGGGGAATTCACCCCTCCACTTT. This codes for CASSFTRGNSPLHF.

This clone was picked up one time. The rearrangement joins TRBV28 to TRBJ1-2; TRBD1 aligns across 7 bases. J was trimmed by 0 bases and V by 7 bases; bases with no gene match: 11. Germline CDR1 and CDR2: MDHEN and SYDVKM. CDR3 length equals 16 residues. CDR3 sequence (DNA): TGTGCCAGCAAGACCCCCGGACAGGTGGCTAACTATGGCTACACCTTC. Encoded protein: CASKTPGQVANYGYTF.

This rearrangement joins TRBV5-1 to TRBJ1-2; perhaps TRBD1 as D (6 bases). The CDR3 extends over 15 amino acids. The germline V gene encodes CDR1 SGHRS and CDR2 YFSETQ. Trimming removed 0 bases at V and 1 base at J, with 10 bases between. CDR3 in DNA: TGCGCCAGCAGCTTGGAAGGGACACATAACTATGGCTACACCTTC. Amino acids: CASSLEGTHNYGYTF.

This sequence joins TRBV7-3 and TRBJ1-6, with 9 positions matching TRBD1. Germline loops: CDR1 SGHTA, CDR2 FQGTGA. V was pared by 4 bases and J by 8 bases, with 3 bases of the junction left unmatched. This CDR3 region has 14 residues. This CDR3 is CASSSGQGDSPLHF. In DNA form, the CDR3 reads TGTGCCAGCAGCTCGGGACAGGGCGATTCACCCCTCCACTTT.

The V and J genes are TRBV19 and TRBJ2-1, with TRBD2 matching over 12 bases. With 2 bases clipped from V and 1 base from J, the junction kept 9 bases outside the gene matches. Germline V gene sequence: CDR1 LNHDA, CDR2 SQIVND (reference sequence). The length of the CDR3 is 19 residues. Here the CDR3 reads CASSIHTSGGFYSYNEQFF. The CDR3 coding sequence is TGTGCCAGTAGTATACACACTAGCGGGGGGTTTTATTCCTACAATGAGCAGTTCTTC.

The V call is TRBV10-3, the J call TRBJ2-5, with D hard to call. Deletions cut 2 bases from V and 2 bases from J, with 15 bases between. The CDR3 has 16 residues. Per germline, CDR1 ENHRY and CDR2 SYGVKD. The CDR3 DNA sequence: TGTGCCATCAGTGAGCCGGGTCTAACCCGACAAGAGACCCAGTACTTC. Translation: CAISEPGLTRQETQYF.

This sequence joins TRBV28 and TRBJ2-5; D may be TRBD1 (6 bases). V dropped 2 bases and J dropped 5 bases, with 9 bases sitting between them. This CDR3 has 13 amino acids. Germline CDR1 MDHEN, CDR2 SYDVKM. DNA for the CDR3: TGTGCCAGCAGTTTAGGGGGCCGGGAGACCCAGTACTTC. It yields the protein CASSLGGRETQYF.

This chain uses TRBV6-6 with TRBJ1-3, with TRBD1 identical over 9 bases. The V segment lost 5 bases and the J segment 4 bases; nucleotides outside the gene matches: 6. The V gene's germline CDR1 is MNHNY and CDR2 SVGAGI (reference sequence). CDR3 length: 15 residues. The CDR3 spells CASSRGQGLGNTIYF. CDR3 coding DNA: TGTGCCAGCAGTAGGGGACAGGGTCTAGGAAACACCATATATTTT.

This rearrangement joins TRBV5-1 to TRBJ1-3, with D hard to call. There are 12 residues in the CDR3. Trimming cost V 3 bases and J 4 bases, with 5 bases left between them. Germline lookup yields CDR1 SGHRS and CDR2 YFSETQ. Written as DNA, the CDR3 is TGCGCCAGCAGCTCGACAGGAAACACCATATATTTT. This encodes CASSSTGNTIYF.

The chain carries TRBV4-1 and TRBJ1-2; D gene uncertain. The germline gives CDR1 MGHRA, CDR2 YSYEKL. The germline V and J ends were trimmed by 0 bases and 7 bases, with 12 bases remaining between them. The CDR3 sequence is 14 residues long. CDR3: CASSQDLAGGGYTF. The CDR3 DNA reads as TGCGCCAGCAGCCAAGATCTGGCAGGAGGTGGCTACACCTTC.

This clone came up once. J is TRBJ1-1 and V is TRBV29-1, with a tentative D call TRBD1 (5 bases). The CDR3 length is 14 residues. Looked up from germline, CDR1 is SQVTM and CDR2 is ANQGSEA. Trimming cost V 4 bases and J 3 bases, with 15 bases left between them. The chain's CDR3 is CSVVQVAGHTEAFF. CDR3 coding DNA: TGCAGCGTTGTACAGGTCGCAGGACACACTGAAGCTTTCTTT.

V and J are TRBV6-1 and TRBJ1-2, with D possibly being TRBD1 (6 bases). Looked up from germline, CDR1 is MNHNS and CDR2 is SASEGT. V was shortened by 3 bases and J by 0 bases, with 11 bases between the two germline ends. This CDR3 is 15 amino acids long. CDR3 loop: CASSENRATNYGYTF. In DNA, the CDR3 is TGTGCCAGCAGTGAGAACAGGGCCACTAACTATGGCTACACCTTC.

This chain joins TRBV5-1 and TRBJ1-4; possibly TRBD1 for D (5 bases). This CDR3 is 18 amino acids long. V was cut by 0 bases and J by 4 bases, with 19 bases left in between. The V gene's germline CDR1 is SGHRS and CDR2 YFSETQ. CDR3 residues: CASSLANGQGGRNEKLFF. DNA of the CDR3: TGCGCCAGCAGCTTGGCCAATGGGCAGGGAGGGCGTAATGAAAAACTGTTTTTT.

V gene TRBV27 combines with J gene TRBJ1-2; perhaps TRBD1 as D (6 bases). CDR3 size: 13 residues. CDR1 is MNHEY, CDR2 SMNVEV, per germline (reference sequence). Deletions cut 2 bases from V and 8 bases from J, with 12 bases between. The CDR3 region has the DNA TGTGCCAGCAGTTTAGAGGGGGTTGGGGGCTACACCTTC. Encoded protein: CASSLEGVGGYTF.

The sample holds one count of this clone. The CDR3: CASSQRTPASYEQYF. Written as DNA, the CDR3 is TGTGCCAGCAGCCAAAGGACACCGGCCTCCTACGAGCAGTACTTC. The V call is TRBV14, the J call TRBJ2-7; TRBD1 might be the D (5 bases). The germline V and J ends were trimmed by 2 bases and 0 bases, with 11 bases remaining between them. The CDR3 totals 15 residues. Germline-derived CDR1 and CDR2 are SGHDN and FVKESK. Full variable domain (rest looked up from reference TRBV14 and TRBJ2-7): EAGVTQFPSHSVIEKGQTVTLRCDPISGHDNLYWYRRVMGKEIKFLLHFVKESKQDESGMPNNRFLAERTGGTYSTLKVQPAELEDSGVYFCASSQRTPASYEQYFGPGTRLTVT.

The CDR3 sequence: CASSRGHRVSGANVLTF. The CDR3, as DNA: TGCGCCAGCAGCAGGGGACATCGGGTATCCGGGGCCAACGTCCTGACTTTC. This chain uses TRBV5-1 with TRBJ2-6; D perhaps matches TRBD1 (6 bases). This CDR3 has 17 residues. V was clipped by 4 bases and J by 4 bases, with 18 bases between them. The germline CDR1 and CDR2 sequences are SGHRS and YFSETQ.

The J gene is TRBJ2-2, the V gene TRBV10-3, with 8 bases lining up with TRBD2. CDR3 size: 14 residues. Looked up from germline, CDR1 is ENHRY and CDR2 is SYGVKD. J lost 4 bases, V lost 2 bases, and 0 bases had no gene match. The CDR3 DNA reads TGTGCCATCAGTGAGCGGGAGGGCACCGGGGAGCTGTTTTTT. This sequence encodes CAISEREGTGELFF.

This clone came up once. The chain combines TRBV19 with TRBJ1-6, with D tentatively TRBD1 (6 bases). Germline V gene sequence: CDR1 LNHDA, CDR2 SQIVND (reference sequence). Between the trimmed V and J ends, which lost 6 bases and 9 bases, there was a span of 15 bases. The CDR3 sequence is 14 residues long. In DNA, the CDR3 is TGTGCCAGTAGCCAGGACAGTTTGGGTTCACCCCTCCACTTT. Its translation: CASSQDSLGSPLHF. Based on the CDR3 plus reference TRBV19 and TRBJ1-6, the full variable domain is DGGITQSPKYLFRKEGQNVTLSCEQNLNHDAMYWYRQDPGQGLRLIYYSQIVNDFQKGDIAEGYSVSREKKESFPLTVTSAQKNPTAFYLCASSQDSLGSPLHFGNGTRLTVT.